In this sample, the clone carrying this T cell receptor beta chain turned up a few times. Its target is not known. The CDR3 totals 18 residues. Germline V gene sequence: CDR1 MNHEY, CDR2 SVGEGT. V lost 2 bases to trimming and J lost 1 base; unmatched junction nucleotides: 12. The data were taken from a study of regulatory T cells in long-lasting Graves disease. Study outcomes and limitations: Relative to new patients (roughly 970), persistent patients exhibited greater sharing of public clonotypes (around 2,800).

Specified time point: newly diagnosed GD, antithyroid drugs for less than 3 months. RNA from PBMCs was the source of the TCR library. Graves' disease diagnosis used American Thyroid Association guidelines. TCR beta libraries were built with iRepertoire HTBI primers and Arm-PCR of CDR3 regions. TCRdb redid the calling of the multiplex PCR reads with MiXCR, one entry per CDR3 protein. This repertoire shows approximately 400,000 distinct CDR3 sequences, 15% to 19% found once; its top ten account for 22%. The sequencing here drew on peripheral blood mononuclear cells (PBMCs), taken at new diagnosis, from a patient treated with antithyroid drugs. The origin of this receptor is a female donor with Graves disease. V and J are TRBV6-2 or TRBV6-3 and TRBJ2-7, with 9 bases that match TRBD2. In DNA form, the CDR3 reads TGTGCCAGCAGTTACCGGCTAGCGGGGCGTAGCGGGTCCTACGAGCAGTACTTC. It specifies CASSYRLAGRSGSYEQYF.